The 4 T cell receptor beta chains reported below all come from one sample, sequenced in a study of shared clonotypes between healthy human individuals. Sequencing was performed with immunoSEQ multiplex PCR; in TCRdb, only in-frame clones are kept and a portion is missing. The profile shows 2 million to 2.5 million clones, roughly 94% of them singletons. Naive CD8 cells comprised CD45RO-negative, CCR7-positively selected cells, excluding terminally differentiated effector memory CD45RA+ cells. The specimen was naive CD8+ T cells sorted from blood. These receptor sequences come from a young man in good health.

The chain couples TRBV27 to TRBJ2-1, with 8 bases that match TRBD2. CDR3 length: 16 residues. V lost 5 bases and J lost 6; bases outside the gene matches: 12. CDR1 and CDR2 (germline): MNHEY, SMNVEV (reference sequence). CDR3 DNA: TGTGCCAGCAGTCAAATCGGGACTAGGGGCCCCAATGAGCAGTTCTTC. Translation gives CASSQIGTRGPNEQFF.

The CDR3 loop is CSVEAGTGGLGNTIYF. The DNA of the CDR3 is TGCAGCGTTGAAGCCGGGACAGGGGGCTTGGGAAACACCATATATTTT. V and J are TRBV29-1 and TRBJ1-3; 12 bases map to TRBD1. The CDR3 has 16 amino acids. The V and J ends lost 1 base and 4 bases, in that order; junction bases with no gene match: 5. Looked up from germline, CDR1 is SQVTM and CDR2 is ANQGSEA.

The gene calls are TRBV29-1 and TRBJ2-7, with TRBD1 matching 9 bases. The V segment lost 0 bases and the J segment 2 bases; nucleotides outside the gene matches: 2. Per germline, CDR1 SQVTM and CDR2 ANQGSEA. The CDR3 is 14 amino acids. The CDR3 reads CSVEDGTGPYEQYF. DNA for the CDR3: TGCAGCGTTGAAGACGGGACAGGGCCCTACGAGCAGTACTTC.

On this clone itself: Other DNA sequences from this sample encode an identical CDR3 as well. The chain carries TRBV9 and TRBJ2-1, with D tentatively TRBD1 (5 bases). V lost 0 bases to trimming and J lost 4 bases, with 8 bases between them. CDR1 and CDR2 (germline): SGDLS, YYNGEE. CDR3 length: 14 residues. CDR3 nucleotide sequence: TGTGCCAGCAGCGTAGAGGGGTCTTACAATGAGCAGTTCTTC. Protein product: CASSVEGSYNEQFF.